One sample yielded the 3 T cell receptor beta chains listed below, sequenced in a study of CD8+ T cells in alopecia areata. RNA extraction was followed by reverse transcription into cDNA, which acted as the sequencing template. TCRdb keeps only in-frame clones here, not all; method: immunoSEQ multiplex PCR. The sample gives 250,000 or so clones, around two thirds of which show up once; about 1.3% is in the top ten. The starting material was CD4+ T cells sorted from blood, obtained at week 0. The receptors stem from a human donor with alopecia areata.

With respect to this clone: This CDR3 is also generated by other DNA sequences in the sample. V is TRBV29-1 and J is TRBJ1-4; D not resolved. The CDR3 runs to 10 residues. The V end lost 4 bases, the J end lost 8 bases, and 5 bases lay between the germline ends. Germline values: CDR1 SQVTM, CDR2 ANQGSEA. The CDR3 DNA reads as TGCAGCGTTGGTGGAGAAAAACTGTTTTTT. Translated, it gives CSVGGEKLFF.

The genes are TRBV10-3 and TRBJ2-4; 7 nucleotides agree with TRBD2. Unmatched junction bases numbered 7, after V lost 5 bases and J lost 3 bases. From germline, CDR1 is ENHRY and CDR2 SYGVKD. The CDR3 is made up of 15 amino acids. In DNA, the CDR3 is TGTGCCATCAGTATCGCCGGACTAGACAAAAACATTCAGTACTTC. Amino acids: CAISIAGLDKNIQYF.

The genes are TRBV29-1 and TRBJ2-2, with 7 bases fitting TRBD2. The germline gives CDR1 SQVTM, CDR2 ANQGSEA. CDR3 length: 14 amino acids. V was pared by 3 bases and J by 6 bases, with 7 bases of the junction left unmatched. The CDR3 sequence: CSVDAGAAAGELFF. CDR3 bases: TGCAGCGTTGACGCGGGAGCGGCGGCCGGGGAGCTGTTTTTT.